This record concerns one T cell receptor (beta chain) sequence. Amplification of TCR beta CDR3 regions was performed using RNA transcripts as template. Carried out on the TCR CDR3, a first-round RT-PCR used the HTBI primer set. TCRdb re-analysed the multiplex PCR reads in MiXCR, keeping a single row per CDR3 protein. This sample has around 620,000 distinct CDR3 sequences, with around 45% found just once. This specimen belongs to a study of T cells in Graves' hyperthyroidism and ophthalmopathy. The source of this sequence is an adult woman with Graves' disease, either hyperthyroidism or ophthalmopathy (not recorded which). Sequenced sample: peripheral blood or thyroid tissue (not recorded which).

The CDR3 loop reads CAWTPWKDEAFF. DNA for the CDR3: TGTGCCTGGACTCCCTGGAAGGATGAAGCTTTCTTT. The V gene is TRBV30, the J gene TRBJ1-1; D is undetermined. From germline, CDR1 is GTSNPN and CDR2 SVGIG (reference sequence). This CDR3 region has 12 residues. Trimming cost V 4 bases and J 7 bases, with 13 bases left between them.